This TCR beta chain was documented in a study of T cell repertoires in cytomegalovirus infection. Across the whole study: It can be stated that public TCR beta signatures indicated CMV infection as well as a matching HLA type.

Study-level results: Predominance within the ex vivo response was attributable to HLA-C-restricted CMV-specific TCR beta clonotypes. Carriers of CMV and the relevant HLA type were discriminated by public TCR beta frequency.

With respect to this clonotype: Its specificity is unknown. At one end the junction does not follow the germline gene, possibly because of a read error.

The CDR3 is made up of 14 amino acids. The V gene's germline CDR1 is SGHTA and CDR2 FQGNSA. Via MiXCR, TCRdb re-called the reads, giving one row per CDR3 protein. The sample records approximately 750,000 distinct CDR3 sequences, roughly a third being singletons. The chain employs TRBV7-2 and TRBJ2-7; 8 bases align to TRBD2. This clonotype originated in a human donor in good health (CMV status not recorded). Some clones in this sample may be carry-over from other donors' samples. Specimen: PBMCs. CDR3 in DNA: TGTGCCAGCAGCCAGGGACTAGGAGGTTACGAGAAGTACTTC. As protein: CASSQGLGGYEKYF.